This TCR beta chain was captured by sequencing in a study of naive and memory T cell subsets. Germline loops: CDR1 MNHEY, CDR2 SVGEGT. V lost 6 bases, J lost 0 bases, and 9 bases lay in between. The CDR3 totals 13 residues. The beta constant-region primer was an equimolar mix of two oligonucleotides covering TRBC1 and TRBC2. TCRdb re-called the UMI-ligation and nested PCR reads with MiXCR, one entry per CDR3 protein. Among some 150,000 distinct CDR3 sequences listed, about 18% were seen once. Cells stained for CD3, CD4, CD8, CD45RA, CD27 and viability were sorted into four CD45RA/CD27 subsets. Sequences were obtained from naive CD4+ T cells from blood. This sequence originates from a human donor in good health. This rearrangement joins TRBV6-2 or TRBV6-3 to TRBJ2-7; perhaps TRBD2 as D (5 bases). The DNA for the CDR3 is TGTGCCAGCAGCATCGGACTCTCCTACGAGCAGTACTTC. This sequence encodes CASSIGLSYEQYF.